In this sample, the clone carrying this T cell receptor (beta chain) turned up a few times. Its antigen remains unidentified. The data originate from a study of T cells in Graves' hyperthyroidism and ophthalmopathy. Patients showing uncontrolled infection, other autoimmune disease, pregnancy or lactation were ineligible. Together with thyroid ultrasound, orbital computed tomography, serum thyroxine and TRAb, clinical symptoms were used for diagnoses. Fresh peripheral blood, around 10 ml of it, supplied the PBMCs. TCR beta CDR3 sequences were amplified from RNA transcripts. First-round RT-PCR of the TCR CDR3 relied on the HTBI primer set. One entry per CDR3 protein, called by TCRdb with MiXCR from the multiplex PCR reads. The sample records fewer than 350,000 distinct CDR3 sequences, 15% to 20% being singletons. Regarding the study as a whole: A model of 13 V-J features distinguished ophthalmopathy from stable hyperthyroidism.

Sequenced: blood. The receptor was isolated from a woman between 50 and 59 years old with Graves' hyperthyroidism.

CDR3 sequence: CASSQGDDRTSGNTIYF. In nucleotides, the CDR3 is TGTGCCAGCAGCCAAGGGGATGACAGGACCTCTGGAAACACCATATATTTT. This chain uses TRBV3-1 with TRBJ1-3; D might be TRBD1 (6 bases). V shed 1 base and J shed 0 bases, with 13 bases lying between them. CDR1 and CDR2 from the germline V gene are LGHDT and YNNKEL (reference sequence). The CDR3 has 17 amino acids.